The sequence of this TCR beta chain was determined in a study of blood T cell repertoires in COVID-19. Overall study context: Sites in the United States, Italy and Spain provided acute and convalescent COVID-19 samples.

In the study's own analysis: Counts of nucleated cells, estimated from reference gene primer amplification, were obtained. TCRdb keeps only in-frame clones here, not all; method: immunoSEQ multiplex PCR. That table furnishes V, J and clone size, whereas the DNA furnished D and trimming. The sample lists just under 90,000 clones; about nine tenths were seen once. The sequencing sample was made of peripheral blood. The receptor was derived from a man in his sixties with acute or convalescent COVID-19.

DNA of the CDR3: TGCGCCAGCAGCTTTTCAGGGTATGGCGGGGAGCTGTTTTTT. It yields the protein CASSFSGYGGELFF. The chain links TRBV5-1 to TRBJ2-2; TRBD1 is a possible D gene (5 bases). There are 14 residues in the CDR3. V lost 2 bases to trimming and J lost 7 bases, with 12 bases between them. The germline CDR1 and CDR2 sequences are SGHRS and YFSETQ.